Below are 18 T cell receptor beta chains sequenced from a single sample in a study of blood T cell repertoires in COVID-19. The protocol was immunoSEQ multiplex PCR, while the TCRdb copy is restricted to in-frame clones and leaves out a portion. This sample has some 120,000 clones, with approximately 77% found just once. The sequenced sample was peripheral blood. Receptor source: an elderly man with acute or convalescent COVID-19.

As concerns this clone: At one end the junction does not follow the germline gene, possibly because of a read error. The chain carries TRBV6-2 or TRBV6-3 and TRBJ2-1; 10 bases are a match to TRBD1. Germline assignment: CDR1 MNHEY and CDR2 SVGEGT. The CDR3 runs 12 residues. The CDR3 spells CASSVGQGPLVF. The CDR3 coding sequence is TGTGCCAGCAGTGTGGGACAGGGGCCCCTGGTCTTC.

CDR3 amino acids: CASSIGATKVENIQYF. The CDR3 bases are TGTGCCAGCAGCATCGGAGCAACGAAGGTAGAAAACATTCAGTACTTC. The chain links TRBV5-5 to TRBJ2-4; D gene unclear. In germline, CDR1 is SGHKS, CDR2 YYEKEE (reference sequence). Trimming stripped 4 bases from V and 5 bases from J, with 19 bases between. This CDR3 contains 16 residues.

The chain uses TRBV9 and TRBJ2-2; 9 bases match TRBD2. CDR1 is SGDLS and CDR2 is YYNGEE in the germline V gene. The CDR3 consists of 17 residues. Trimming removed 2 bases from V and 0 bases from J; junction bases left unmatched: 5. CDR3 sequence reads: CASSVRPSGANTGELFF. In DNA form, the CDR3 reads TGTGCCAGCAGCGTTAGGCCTAGCGGGGCGAACACCGGGGAGCTGTTTTTT.

A few counts support this clone. The V call is TRBV10-3, the J call TRBJ2-7; a possible D gene is TRBD2 (6 bases). Looked up from germline, CDR1 is ENHRY and CDR2 is SYGVKD. V was cut by 3 bases and J by 1 base, with 13 bases left in between. This CDR3 has 15 amino acids. CDR3 loop: CAISDSAGRSYEQYF. The CDR3 DNA reads TGTGCCATCAGTGATTCGGCAGGGAGGTCCTACGAGCAGTACTTC.

This rearrangement joins TRBV15 to TRBJ1-5, with D hard to call. Trimming took 0 bases from V and 2 from J, leaving 2 bases between them. CDR3 size: 13 residues. Germline CDR1 is LNHNV and CDR2 is YYDKDF (reference sequence). Here the CDR3 DNA reads TGTGCCACCAGCAGAGACGGCAATCAGCCCCAGCATTTT. Amino acids: CATSRDGNQPQHF.

The CDR3 sequence: CASSIRGYYGYTF. The CDR3 nucleotides are TGTGCCAGTAGTATTCGGGGTTACTATGGCTACACCTTC. The chain employs TRBV19 and TRBJ1-2; no definite D call. V gave up 3 bases and J gave up 3 bases, with 8 bases separating them. This CDR3 has 13 amino acids. The germline CDR1 and CDR2 sequences are LNHDA and SQIVND (reference sequence).

The chain joins TRBV5-1 to TRBJ2-7, with 9 bases identical to TRBD1. Germline CDR1 SGHRS, CDR2 YFSETQ. This CDR3 comprises 15 residues. V dropped 0 bases and J dropped 7; count of bases not matched to a gene: 8. DNA for the CDR3: TGCGCCAGCAGCTTGGAGGGACAGGGTGCGAGGGAGCAGTACTTC. Translating gives CASSLEGQGAREQYF.

V usage is TRBV4-1 and J usage is TRBJ2-1; 7 positions match TRBD2. Germline CDR1 and CDR2: MGHRA and YSYEKL. The CDR3 covers 16 residues. V gave up 2 bases and J gave up 3 bases; unmatched junction bases: 7. The CDR3 spells CASSQSLAENYNEQFF. The CDR3 bases are TGCGCCAGCAGCCAATCCCTAGCGGAAAACTACAATGAGCAGTTCTTC.

CDR3 sequence reads: CASSPGQNHQPQHF. The CDR3 DNA follows: TGTGCCAGCAGTCCGGGACAGAACCATCAGCCCCAGCATTTT. The chain couples TRBV28 to TRBJ1-5; 7 positions agree with TRBD1. The germline V gene encodes CDR1 MDHEN and CDR2 SYDVKM. This CDR3 comprises 14 residues. The ends lost 5 bases at V and 5 bases at J; junction bases unmatched: 6.

This chain joins TRBV28 and TRBJ2-7, with D perhaps TRBD1 (5 bases). V lost 3 bases and J 4 bases, leaving 16 bases between the germline ends. The germline CDR1 and CDR2 sequences are MDHEN and SYDVKM. CDR3 size: 15 residues. The CDR3 sequence: CASSFRGNLGYEQYF. Written as DNA, the CDR3 is TGTGCCAGCAGTTTTAGGGGCAACCTAGGGTACGAGCAGTACTTC.

In nucleotides, the CDR3 is TGTGCCAGCAGCAGACGCCAGGGGATAACAGGGAGAATCACTAATGAAAAACTGTTTTTT. Its translation is CASSRRQGITGRITNEKLFF. V and J are TRBV5-5 and TRBJ1-4; weak D call: TRBD1 (6 bases). With 4 bases removed from V and 2 bases from J, the gap between germline ends came to 27 bases. The CDR3 length is 20 residues. Germline V gives CDR1 SGHKS, CDR2 YYEKEE (reference sequence).

The rearrangement joins TRBV6-2 or TRBV6-3 to TRBJ1-3, with a weak D call TRBD1 (5 bases). The V and J ends lost 2 bases and 1 base respectively, with 15 bases between them. CDR1 is MNHEY, CDR2 SVGEGT, per germline. The CDR3 length is 17 residues. The CDR3 DNA reads as TGTGCCAGCAGTTACAAGGGCAGGGCCCTTTCTGGAAACACCATATATTTT. It encodes CASSYKGRALSGNTIYF.

The sample holds one count of this clone. The chain uses TRBV6-5 and TRBJ2-7; tentative D call: TRBD1 (6 bases). Germline CDR1 reads MNHEY; CDR2 reads SVGAGI. CDR3 length: 12 residues. V shed 6 bases and J shed 12 bases, with 18 bases lying between them. CDR3 sequence reads: CASSPATGPLYF. CDR3 coding DNA: TGTGCCAGCAGCCCAGCAACAGGGCCACTGTACTTC.

The chain is built from TRBV4-1 and TRBJ1-3, with TRBD1 as a possible D gene (6 bases). The germline gives CDR1 MGHRA, CDR2 YSYEKL. The CDR3 is made up of 18 amino acids. V dropped 0 bases and J dropped 0 bases, with 15 bases sitting between them. For the CDR3, the DNA is TGCGCCAGCAGCCAAGAGCCTCCAACAGGGAGCTCTGGAAACACCATATATTTT. This gives the protein CASSQEPPTGSSGNTIYF.

This chain joins TRBV6-6 and TRBJ2-7; 8 positions agree with TRBD2. In germline, CDR1 is MNHNY, CDR2 SVGAGI (reference sequence). V shed 4 bases and J 2 bases; nucleotides not matched to a gene: 4. CDR3 size: 14 residues. CDR3 in DNA: TGTGCCAGCAGTTCTCCGGGACTAGCCTACGAGCAGTACTTC. Amino acid sequence: CASSSPGLAYEQYF.

The chain couples TRBV9 to TRBJ1-1; possibly TRBD1 for D (5 bases). This CDR3 region has 13 residues. Trimming pared 4 bases from V and 5 bases from J, leaving 12 bases between. Per the germline V gene, CDR1 is SGDLS and CDR2 is YYNGEE. The chain's CDR3 is CASSLNDRTEAFF. The CDR3 nucleotides are TGTGCCAGCAGCCTAAACGACAGAACTGAAGCTTTCTTT.

The J gene is TRBJ1-1, the V gene TRBV7-9; 7 nucleotides agree with TRBD1. Trimming took 6 bases from V and 0 from J; bases not matched to a gene: 10. The germline CDR1 and CDR2 sequences are SEHNR and FQNEAQ (reference sequence). The CDR3 runs to 16 residues. As DNA, the CDR3 is TGTGCCAGCAGGCAGGACAGGTTGCCCATGAACACTGAAGCTTTCTTT. Amino acid sequence: CASRQDRLPMNTEAFF.

The chain links TRBV28 to TRBJ1-6, with 9 bases fitting TRBD1. V shed 2 bases and J 7 bases; nucleotides not matched to a gene: 15. There are 19 residues in the CDR3. The germline V gene has CDR1 MDHEN and CDR2 SYDVKM. DNA for the CDR3: TGTGCCAGCAGTTTAAAGTCGTCCGGGACAGGGAAATTAAATTCACCCCTCCACTTT. Protein product: CASSLKSSGTGKLNSPLHF.